This TCR beta chain was documented in a study of T-cell reconstitution after alpha-beta-depleted transplantation in children. A TCRbeta library incorporating unique molecular identifiers was prepared. Using its own MiXCR run on the PCR reads, TCRdb lists one record per CDR3 protein. The sample includes some 220,000 distinct CDR3 sequences, 8.5% to 10% of them seen just once. Sequencing was performed on PBMCs from the stem cell graft donor, taken from the stem cell graft. The receptor comes from a human donor who donated a stem cell graft to a child with acute lymphoblastic leukemia.

Here the CDR3 reads CASSLSGRGAEAFF. The CDR3 nucleotides read TGTGCCAGCAGCCTTTCCGGACGTGGGGCTGAAGCTTTCTTT. V gene TRBV3-1 combines with J gene TRBJ1-1; D unclear. This CDR3 spans 14 amino acids. Germline V gene data show CDR1 as LGHDT and CDR2 as YNNKEL (reference sequence). The V gene lost 4 bases and the J gene lost 6 bases, with 15 bases spanning the gap. Full variable domain (rest looked up from reference TRBV3-1 and TRBJ1-1): DTAVSQTPKYLVTQMGNDKSIKCEQNLGHDTMYWYKQDSKKFLKIMFSYNNKELIINETVPNRFSPKSPDKAHLNLHINSLELGDSAVYFCASSLSGRGAEAFFGQGTRLTVV.